The 4 T cell receptor beta chains below come from one sample, sequenced in a study of T cell responses to AZD1222 COVID-19 vaccine. Here immunoSEQ multiplex PCR was the method, and the copy in TCRdb shows in-frame clones only, minus some. In the table there are 140,000 to 150,000 clones, 80% to 90% of which are singletons. The material was peripheral blood, obtained on day 0 of AZD1222 vaccination. The receptors were gathered from an adult in good health.

The gene calls are TRBV11-3 and TRBJ2-2; 10 bases map to TRBD1. CDR1 is SGHNT and CDR2 is YENEEA in the germline V gene. CDR3 length: 15 amino acids. The V segment lost 5 bases and the J segment 6 bases; nucleotides outside the gene matches: 6. DNA of the CDR3: TGTGCCAGCAGCACCCGACAGGGGGCGGCCGGGGAGCTGTTTTTT. Its translation is CASSTRQGAAGELFF.

The CDR3 protein is CASSLGQSSYNSPLHF. CDR3 nucleotides: TGTGCCAGCAGCTTAGGACAGAGCTCCTATAATTCACCCCTCCACTTT. The rearrangement links TRBV11-2 to TRBJ1-6; possibly TRBD1 for D (5 bases). This CDR3 is 16 amino acids long. Trimming pared 1 base from V and 0 bases from J, leaving 7 bases between. Germline values: CDR1 SGHAT, CDR2 FQNNGV.

The chain carries TRBV11-1 and TRBJ1-1, with 8 bases matching TRBD1. The germline V gene encodes CDR1 SGHAT and CDR2 FQDESV (reference sequence). The CDR3 spans 15 residues. Unmatched junction bases numbered 2, after V lost 2 bases and J lost 0 bases. CDR3 sequence: CASSLRDRLNTEAFF. In DNA, the CDR3 is TGTGCCAGCAGCTTAAGGGACAGGTTGAACACTGAAGCTTTCTTT.

The rearrangement joins TRBV7-3 to TRBJ1-5; possible D gene TRBD1, 5 bases. V lost 1 base, J lost 6 bases, and 13 bases lay in between. In germline, CDR1 is SGHTA, CDR2 FQGTGA. The CDR3 totals 15 residues. The CDR3 coding sequence is TGTGCCAGCAGCTTAAGTCCAGGGTTGGGTCAGCCCCAGCATTTT. It translates to CASSLSPGLGQPQHF.